This passage covers 2 T cell receptor beta chains from one sample sequenced in a study of blood T cell repertoires in COVID-19. The protocol was immunoSEQ multiplex PCR, while the TCRdb copy is restricted to in-frame clones and leaves out a portion. The sample holds about 350,000 clones; 86% are singletons and the top ten take around 7.5%. Sequencing was done on a sample of peripheral blood. These receptors came from a woman aged 55 to 70 with COVID-19, enrolled during active disease.

J is TRBJ2-7 and V is TRBV3-1 (or the pseudogene TRBV3-2), with a weak D call TRBD1 (5 bases). Germline V CDR1 and CDR2: LGHDT, YNNKEL (reference sequence). This CDR3 region has 13 residues. V lost 7 bases, J lost 4 bases, and 14 bases lay in between. The CDR3 nucleotides read TGTGCCAGCACCCCAAGACCAGGGTACGAGCAGTACTTC. It encodes CASTPRPGYEQYF.

The chain joins TRBV25-1 to TRBJ1-1, with a possible D match to TRBD1 (5 bases). Trimming left V 6 bases short and J 0 bases short, with 14 bases between. CDR1 and CDR2 (germline): MGHDK, SYGVNS. The length of the CDR3 is 15 residues. CDR3 sequence: CASSGGPGVNTEAFF. DNA of the CDR3: TGTGCCAGCAGCGGGGGACCCGGGGTGAACACTGAAGCTTTCTTT.